This T cell receptor (beta chain) emerged from a study of shared clonotypes between healthy human individuals. Study context: The donors, two women and a few men, were aged 18 to 49.

V was cut by 0 bases and J by 0 bases, with 9 bases left in between. The CDR3 has 15 residues. The V gene's germline CDR1 is SGDLS and CDR2 YYNGEE. Note on this clone: Its antigen is currently unknown. Other nucleotide sequences in the sample specify the same CDR3.

Whole-study results and caveats: An effect of sequencing depth on clonotype sharing among donors was expected. Tissue TCR repertoires likely differ from these blood-only repertoires. Clonotypes shared by all four sorted-subset donors had higher generation probabilities than non-shared clonotypes.

Sequenced by immunoSEQ multiplex PCR; TCRdb stores in-frame clones only, minus some. The repertoire holds over a million clones, with 75% as singletons. The V gene is TRBV9, the J gene TRBJ1-2; D may be TRBD1 (5 bases). The sample was memory CD4+ T cells sorted from blood. Subset here: CD45RA-negative fraction. The clonotype comes from a man between 18 and 29 years old in good health. CDR3 protein: CASSVGREANYGYTF. CDR3 nucleotides: TGTGCCAGCAGCGTAGGCAGGGAAGCTAACTATGGCTACACCTTC.